The clone carrying this TCR beta chain was observed a few times. Antigen: not known. This CDR3 region has 14 residues. With 6 bases clipped from V and 5 bases from J, the junction kept 7 bases outside the gene matches. Molecular barcoding with unique molecular identifiers was used for the TCRbeta library. TCRdb re-analysed the PCR reads in MiXCR, keeping a single row per CDR3 protein. The sample holds under 850,000 distinct CDR3 sequences; 13% are singletons and the top ten take about 0.77%. These data are taken from a study of T-cell reconstitution after alpha-beta-depleted transplantation in children. Study observations and caveats: At one year after transplant, newly produced T cells mostly accounted for T-cell counts and diversity.

Source: PBMCs, taken before TCRalphabeta/CD19-depleted stem cell transplant. The receptor was derived from a girl aged 2 to 10 with congenital amegakaryocytic thrombocytopenia, due to receive a stem cell transplant. The chain carries TRBV12-3 or TRBV12-4 and TRBJ2-1; TRBD1 matches at 7 bases. This CDR3 is CASSPRDSHNEQFF. The CDR3 DNA reads as TGTGCCAGCAGCCCCCGGGACAGTCACAATGAGCAGTTCTTC.